These 21 T cell receptor beta chains originate from one sample sequenced in a study of cytomegalovirus exposure and HLA in healthy donors. The assay was immunoSEQ multiplex PCR, and TCRdb's table has in-frame clones only and misses some. The table records a few hundred thousand clones, over 75% of them present only once. The specimen was PBMCs. These receptors all stem from a woman aged 18-29 years in good health and CMV-seronegative.

This chain joins TRBV9 and TRBJ2-3; 7 bases are shared with TRBD1. The CDR3 is 15 residues long. CDR1 is SGDLS and CDR2 is YYNGEE in the germline V gene. V was pared by 4 bases and J by 0 bases, with 5 bases of the junction left unmatched. In DNA form, the CDR3 reads TGTGCCAGCAGCCCCGGGACAGTTAGCACAGATACGCAGTATTTT. This encodes CASSPGTVSTDTQYF. Filled out from reference TRBV9 and TRBJ2-3, the complete variable domain reads DSGVTQTPKHLITATGQRVTLRCSPRSGDLSVYWYQQSLDQGLQFLIQYYNGEERAKGNILERFSAQQFPDLHSELNLSSLELGDSALYFCASSPGTVSTDTQYFGPGTRLTVL.

This clone was seen once. The chain is built from TRBV9 and TRBJ2-7; 8 nucleotides agree with TRBD1. V was pared by 6 bases and J by 7 bases, with 9 bases of the junction left unmatched. Germline lookup yields CDR1 SGDLS and CDR2 YYNGEE. This CDR3 is built from 13 residues. The CDR3 DNA follows: TGTGCCAGCACCCGGACAGGGCAAGGAGAGCAGTACTTC. It is translated as CASTRTGQGEQYF.

This chain joins TRBV4-1 and TRBJ2-1; TRBD2 is a possible D gene (6 bases). CDR1 and CDR2 (germline): MGHRA, YSYEKL. The CDR3 sequence is 17 residues long. V dropped 5 bases and J dropped 1 base, with 18 bases sitting between them. The DNA for the CDR3 is TGCGCCAGCAGCGTTCGGAGTCCTAGCGTATCCTACAATGAGCAGTTCTTC. It is translated as CASSVRSPSVSYNEQFF.

CDR3 DNA: TGCGCCAGCAGCTTGGTCGTCAGTACCTACGAGCAGTACTTC. Its translation: CASSLVVSTYEQYF. The chain employs TRBV5-1 and TRBJ2-7; D not certain. This CDR3 contains 14 residues. The V end lost 0 bases, the J end lost 2 bases, and 9 bases lay between the germline ends. Germline lookup yields CDR1 SGHRS and CDR2 YFSETQ.

The gene calls are TRBV4-3 and TRBJ2-1, with 7 bases matching TRBD2. CDR1 is LGHNA, CDR2 YSLEER, per germline. V dropped 2 bases and J dropped 4; count of bases not matched to a gene: 5. The CDR3 extends over 15 amino acids. The CDR3 DNA sequence: TGCGCCAGCAGCCAAAGGGAGGGCCGGTACAATGAGCAGTTCTTC. Translating gives CASSQREGRYNEQFF.

This clone has just a few counts. The genes are TRBV7-7 and TRBJ2-1; 8 bases are a match to TRBD1. J gave up 7 bases and V 1 base, and 6 bases lay outside the gene matches. CDR3 length: 15 amino acids. Germline lookup yields CDR1 SSHAT and CDR2 FNYEAQ (reference sequence). DNA of the CDR3: TGTGCCAGCAGCTTAGGGCAGGGGGCGCGGAATGAGCAGTTCTTC. As protein: CASSLGQGARNEQFF.

Remarks on this clone: Within the sample, other DNA sequences also encode this same CDR3. The V gene is TRBV9, the J gene TRBJ1-5, with D hard to call. This CDR3 spans 15 amino acids. Germline CDR1 and CDR2: SGDLS and YYNGEE. Trimming stripped 2 bases from V and 0 bases from J, with 9 bases between. This CDR3 is CASSVGGSSNQPQHF. CDR3 bases: TGTGCCAGCAGCGTCGGCGGGAGTAGCAATCAGCCCCAGCATTTT. The full variable domain, its missing parts supplied by reference TRBV9 and TRBJ1-5, is DSGVTQTPKHLITATGQRVTLRCSPRSGDLSVYWYQQSLDQGLQFLIQYYNGEERAKGNILERFSAQQFPDLHSELNLSSLELGDSALYFCASSVGGSSNQPQHFGDGTRLSIL.

This chain joins TRBV11-2 and TRBJ2-7, with D perhaps matching TRBD2 (5 bases). The CDR3 has 19 residues. V was shortened by 6 bases and J by 0 bases, with 27 bases between the two germline ends. Germline lookup yields CDR1 SGHAT and CDR2 FQNNGV. The CDR3 nucleotides read TGTGCCAGCAGACAGACCCGAGGGCGCGGCCGGCACCACTCCTACGAGCAGTACTTC. It encodes CASRQTRGRGRHHSYEQYF.

The rearrangement joins TRBV4-1 to TRBJ2-7; 9 nucleotides line up with TRBD1. Losses at the gene ends were 4 bases for V and 4 bases for J; bases not matched to a gene: 8. The CDR3 is 15 residues long. The germline CDR1 and CDR2 sequences are MGHRA and YSYEKL. CDR3 nucleotide sequence: TGCGCCAGCAGCCGTCCCGGGACAGGGATATACGAGCAGTACTTC. Translated: CASSRPGTGIYEQYF.

The rearrangement links TRBV6-5 to TRBJ2-5, with a tentative D call TRBD2 (6 bases). This CDR3 contains 10 residues. The V end was cut by 11 bases, the J end by 6 bases, with 10 bases between. Germline lookup yields CDR1 MNHEY and CDR2 SVGAGI. The CDR3, as DNA: TGTGCCGCGGGGAGGAAGACCCAGTACTTC. It specifies CAAGRKTQYF.

The chain has TRBV6-1 and TRBJ1-2, with TRBD1 matching over 7 bases. Germline V lookup: CDR1 MNHNS, CDR2 SASEGT. The CDR3 is 13 residues long. V gave up 6 bases and J gave up 4 bases; unmatched junction bases: 5. CDR3 region: CASRNRGTYGYTF. The DNA for the CDR3 is TGTGCCAGCAGAAACAGGGGCACCTATGGCTACACCTTC.

The rearrangement uses TRBV5-6 and TRBJ2-2; TRBD2 agrees at 7 bases. V was pared by 4 bases and J by 3 bases, with 0 bases of the junction left unmatched. CDR3 length equals 13 residues. CDR1 and CDR2 (germline): SGHDT, YYEEEE. The CDR3 spells CASSREDTGELFF. In nucleotides, the CDR3 is TGTGCCAGCAGCCGGGAGGACACCGGGGAGCTGTTTTTT.

This chain joins TRBV6-5 and TRBJ1-5; D is ambiguous. V was pared by 6 bases and J by 2 bases, with 14 bases between. The CDR3 runs 15 residues. The germline CDR1 and CDR2 sequences are MNHEY and SVGAGI. CDR3 sequence: CASRRTKIRNQPQHF. Written as DNA, the CDR3 is TGTGCCAGCAGACGCACAAAGATACGCAATCAGCCCCAGCATTTT.

The chain is built from TRBV28 and TRBJ2-1, with TRBD2 matching 7 bases. After removal of 3 bases from V and 5 bases from J, the junction contained 13 bases not matched to a gene. CDR3 length equals 17 residues. Germline V gene sequence: CDR1 MDHEN, CDR2 SYDVKM. CDR3 nucleotides: TGTGCCAGCAGTTTCGCCTACCGGGACTATAACAACAATGAGCAGTTCTTC. Residues: CASSFAYRDYNNNEQFF.

The chain is built from TRBV19 and TRBJ1-5; TRBD1 agrees at 9 bases. Germline V gene lookup returns CDR1 LNHDA and CDR2 SQIVND (reference sequence). V dropped 2 bases and J dropped 3; count of bases not matched to a gene: 8. This CDR3 contains 17 residues. The CDR3 DNA is TGTGCCAGTAGTATATTGAGGGGGACAGGGCCCAATCAGCCCCAGCATTTT. It codes for CASSILRGTGPNQPQHF. The whole variable domain, filled in from reference TRBV19 and TRBJ1-5, reads DGGITQSPKYLFRKEGQNVTLSCEQNLNHDAMYWYRQDPGQGLRLIYYSQIVNDFQKGDIAEGYSVSREKKESFPLTVTSAQKNPTAFYLCASSILRGTGPNQPQHFGDGTRLSIL.

The CDR3 coding sequence is TGTGCCAGCAGCTTAGGGTATCGGGTTGGACAGTATAATTCACCCCTCCACTTT. This sequence encodes CASSLGYRVGQYNSPLHF. The chain has TRBV7-9 and TRBJ1-6; possibly TRBD1 for D (6 bases). The CDR3 has 18 residues. CDR1 and CDR2 (germline): SEHNR, FQNEAQ (reference sequence). V was cut by 1 base and J by 4 bases, with 17 bases left in between.

V and J are TRBV28 and TRBJ1-2; D remains unclear. The CDR3 is made up of 12 amino acids. The germline V gene encodes CDR1 MDHEN and CDR2 SYDVKM. V lost 10 bases and J lost 4, with 13 bases in between. CDR3 nucleotide sequence: TGTGCCACCACGACCGTAGCCTATGGCTACACCTTC. Protein product: CATTTVAYGYTF.

V is TRBV9 and J is TRBJ2-1; possible D gene TRBD2, 7 bases. Trimming shortened V by 0 bases and J by 2 bases, and 15 bases separated the two germline ends. CDR1 and CDR2 from the germline V gene are SGDLS and YYNGEE. The CDR3 extends over 17 amino acids. For the CDR3, the DNA is TGTGCCAGCAGCGTAGGGGAGGGGGACTCTCCCTACAATGAGCAGTTCTTC. It is translated as CASSVGEGDSPYNEQFF.

V and J are TRBV6-5 and TRBJ2-3, with TRBD1 identical over 8 bases. V lost 6 bases, J lost 5 bases, and 10 bases stayed unmatched. This CDR3 has 15 amino acids. CDR1 is MNHEY, CDR2 SVGAGI, per germline. In DNA form, the CDR3 reads TGTGCCAGCAGCCACCCGGGACAGGTGGGAGATACGCAGTATTTT. Its translation is CASSHPGQVGDTQYF.

The chain has TRBV2 and TRBJ1-1; the D is unclear. The CDR3 totals 14 residues. V lost 6 bases and J 5 bases, leaving 16 bases between the germline ends. The V gene's germline CDR1 is SNHLY and CDR2 FYNNEI. The CDR3 coding sequence is TGTGCCAGCAGCGTCAATTTAGCGGGAACTGAAGCTTTCTTT. Translated: CASSVNLAGTEAFF.

This chain connects TRBV5-1 to TRBJ2-1, with D perhaps matching TRBD2 (6 bases). The CDR3 is 14 residues long. Per the germline V gene, CDR1 is SGHRS and CDR2 is YFSETQ. Trimming took 0 bases from V and 6 from J, leaving 10 bases between them. The CDR3 coding sequence is TGCGCCAGCAGCTTGGGCGGAGCGGGCAATGAGCAGTTCTTC. This translates into CASSLGGAGNEQFF. Looking up the rest from reference TRBV5-1 and TRBJ2-1 gives the full variable domain: KAGVTQTPRYLIKTRGQQVTLSCSPISGHRSVSWYQQTPGQGLQFLFEYFSETQRNKGNFPGRFSGRQFSNSRSEMNVSTLELGDSALYLCASSLGGAGNEQFFGPGTRLTVL.